The following is a T cell receptor beta chain sequence with its context. The data derive from a study of blood T cell repertoires in COVID-19. As for the study in general: T cells, B-cell-depleted T cells, or PBMCs supplied cDNA or gDNA.

Living in 25 or so US areas, the participants were between roughly 18 and 95 years of age. Cohort 3 recovery required two negative PCRs, clearance, or symptom resolution. Per the original data handling: Reference gene primers were amplified, and this amplification served to estimate nucleated cell counts. Only in-frame clones appear in the TCRdb table, and some are missing; sequencing was by immunoSEQ multiplex PCR. From that table come the V and J calls and clone size; the DNA was used to work out D and trimming. Among about 190,000 clones listed, about 84% were seen once. This CDR3 has 15 amino acids. CDR1 is MNHEY, CDR2 SVGAGI, per germline. V was clipped by 4 bases and J by 8 bases, with 17 bases between them.

This rearrangement joins TRBV6-5 to TRBJ1-4; no clear D gene. The sequence was obtained from a woman in her thirties who had recovered from COVID-19. Source material: PBMCs or T cells enriched from blood (not recorded which). The CDR3 DNA follows: TGTGCCAGCAGTTTAAACGAACTTGTAGCGGAAAAACTGTTTTTT. The encoded protein is CASSLNELVAEKLFF.